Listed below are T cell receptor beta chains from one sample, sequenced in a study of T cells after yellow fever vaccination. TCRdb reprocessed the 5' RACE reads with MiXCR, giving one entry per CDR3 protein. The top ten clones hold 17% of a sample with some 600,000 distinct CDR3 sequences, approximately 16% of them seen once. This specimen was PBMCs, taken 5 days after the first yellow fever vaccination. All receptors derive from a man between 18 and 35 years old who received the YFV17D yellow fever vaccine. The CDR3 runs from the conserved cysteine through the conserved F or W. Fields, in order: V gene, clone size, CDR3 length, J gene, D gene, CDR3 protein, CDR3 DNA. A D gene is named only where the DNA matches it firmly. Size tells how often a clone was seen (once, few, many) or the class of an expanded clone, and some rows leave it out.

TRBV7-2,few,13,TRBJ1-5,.,CASSQSQNQPQHF,TGTGCCAGCAGCCAGAGCCAGAATCAGCCCCAGCATTTT
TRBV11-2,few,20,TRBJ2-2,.,CASSLDSRRVLLTPHGELFF,TGTGCCAGCAGCTTAGATTCGAGAAGGGTCCTTCTAACCCCCCACGGGGAGCTGTTTTTT
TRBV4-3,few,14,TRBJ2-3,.,CASSQVRGTDTQYF,TGCGCCAGCAGCCAAGTTCGCGGCACAGATACGCAGTATTTT
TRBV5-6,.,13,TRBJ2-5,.,CASSLRFGKTQYF,TGTGCCAGCAGCTTGAGGTTTGGGAAGACCCAGTACTTC
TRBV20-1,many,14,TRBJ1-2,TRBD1,CSARDQGQGEGYTF,TGCAGTGCTAGAGATCAGGGACAGGGGGAAGGCTACACCTTC
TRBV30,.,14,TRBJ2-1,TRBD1,CAWSRTGGKNEQFF,TGTGCCTGGAGTCGGACAGGGGGCAAGAATGAGCAGTTCTTC
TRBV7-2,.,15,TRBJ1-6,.,CASSLTSGLDSPLHF,TGTGCCAGCAGCTTAACTTCCGGGCTCGATTCACCCCTCCACTTT
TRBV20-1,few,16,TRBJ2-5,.,CSARDFGGAGQETQYF,TGCAGTGCTAGAGATTTTGGTGGGGCCGGGCAAGAGACCCAGTACTTC
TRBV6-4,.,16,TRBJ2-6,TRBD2,CASSASGGSGANVLTF,TGTGCCAGCAGTGCTAGCGGGGGCTCTGGGGCCAACGTCCTGACTTTC
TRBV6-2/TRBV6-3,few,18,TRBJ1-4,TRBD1,CASSFNELPTGGNEKLFF,TGTGCCAGCAGTTTCAACGAACTCCCGACAGGGGGAAATGAAAAACTGTTTTTT
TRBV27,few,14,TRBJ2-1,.,CATTPPSRGNEQFF,TGTGCCACCACGCCCCCTTCTAGGGGCAATGAGCAGTTCTTC
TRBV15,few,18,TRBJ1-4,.,CATSRGTAPRSLNEKLFF,TGTGCCACCAGCAGAGGGACAGCCCCACGCTCCCTGAATGAAAAACTGTTTTTT
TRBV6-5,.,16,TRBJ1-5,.,CASSPSGGTGYQPQHF,TGTGCCAGCAGTCCCTCGGGGGGCACGGGTTATCAGCCCCAGCATTTT
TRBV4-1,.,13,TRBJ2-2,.,CASSQRWSGELFF,TGCGCCAGCAGCCAACGGTGGTCCGGGGAGCTGTTTTTT
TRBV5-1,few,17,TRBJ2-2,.,CASSLAGGAGYTGELFF,TGCGCCAGCAGCTTGGCCGGAGGGGCAGGGTACACCGGGGAGCTGTTTTTT
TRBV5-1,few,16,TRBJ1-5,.,CASSSEGCAVGQPQHF,TGCGCCAGCAGCTCCGAAGGGTGCGCGGTGGGTCAGCCCCAGCATTTT
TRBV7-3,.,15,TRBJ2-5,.,CASSFPAPEEETQYF,TGTGCCAGCAGCTTTCCCGCGCCGGAGGAGGAGACCCAGTACTTC
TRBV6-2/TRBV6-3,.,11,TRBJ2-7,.,CASEGGYEQYF,TGTGCCAGCGAGGGGGGGTACGAGCAGTACTTC
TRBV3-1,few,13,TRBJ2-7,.,CASSPQGFYEQYF,TGTGCCAGCAGCCCACAGGGTTTCTACGAGCAGTACTTC
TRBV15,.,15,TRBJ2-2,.,CATSRGGAHTGELFF,TGTGCCACCAGCAGAGGTGGGGCGCACACCGGGGAGCTGTTTTTT
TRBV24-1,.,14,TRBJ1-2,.,CATSALDRNYGYTF,TGTGCCACCAGTGCCTTAGACAGAAACTATGGCTACACCTTC
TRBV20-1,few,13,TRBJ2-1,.,CSARGGLVHEQFF,TGCAGTGCTAGAGGGGGGCTAGTCCATGAGCAGTTCTTC
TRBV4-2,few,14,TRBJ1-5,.,CASSQDLSLQPQHF,TGTGCCAGCAGCCAAGATCTTAGTCTTCAGCCCCAGCATTTT
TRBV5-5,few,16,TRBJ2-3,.,CASTEDRVLSTDTQYF,TGTGCCAGCACCGAAGACCGGGTCCTCAGCACAGATACGCAGTATTTT
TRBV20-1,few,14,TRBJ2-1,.,CSAFLRGLFNEQFF,TGCAGTGCTTTTTTGCGGGGGCTATTCAATGAGCAGTTCTTC
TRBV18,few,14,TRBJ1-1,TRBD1,CASSTDRGETEAFF,TGTGCCAGCTCAACAGACAGGGGGGAGACTGAAGCTTTCTTT
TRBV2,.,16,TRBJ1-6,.,CASSDRSGSYNSPLHF,TGTGCCAGCAGTGATCGGTCTGGGTCCTATAATTCACCCCTCCACTTT
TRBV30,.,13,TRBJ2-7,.,CAWSPPGIYEQYF,TGTGCCTGGAGTCCCCCTGGAATCTACGAGCAGTACTTC
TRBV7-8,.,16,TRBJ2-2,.,CASSAVGLVNTGELFF,TGTGCCAGCAGCGCCGTGGGTCTAGTCAACACCGGGGAGCTGTTTTTT
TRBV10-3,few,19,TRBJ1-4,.,CAIEVSDAGCPTTNEKLFF,TGTGCCATCGAGGTCTCCGACGCCGGCTGTCCCACAACTAATGAAAAACTGTTTTTT
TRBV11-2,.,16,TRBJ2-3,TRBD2,CASSSNSGGAGDTQYF,TGTGCCAGCAGCTCCAATAGCGGGGGGGCTGGGGATACGCAGTATTTT
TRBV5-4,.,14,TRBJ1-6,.,CASSLRGLSTPLHF,TGTGCCAGCAGCTTGCGGGGGCTGAGTACACCCCTCCACTTT
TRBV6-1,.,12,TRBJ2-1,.,CASSTRLHEQFF,TGTGCCAGCAGCACTAGGCTCCATGAGCAGTTCTTC
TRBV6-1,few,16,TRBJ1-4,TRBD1,CASKLAHGTGSEKLFF,TGTGCCAGCAAGCTTGCCCACGGGACAGGGAGTGAAAAACTGTTTTTT
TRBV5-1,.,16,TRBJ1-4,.,CASRGKGSTTNEKLFF,TGCGCCAGCAGGGGGAAGGGGTCGACAACTAATGAAAAACTGTTTTTT
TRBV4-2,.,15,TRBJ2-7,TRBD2,CASSQEVTSGYEQYF,TGTGCCAGCAGCCAAGAGGTAACTAGCGGATACGAGCAGTACTTC
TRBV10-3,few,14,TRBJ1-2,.,CAHNTAGVNYGYTF,TGTGCCCACAACACGGCAGGGGTTAACTATGGCTACACCTTC
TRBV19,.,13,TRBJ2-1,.,CASSIGASNEQFF,TGTGCCAGTAGTATTGGTGCATCTAATGAGCAGTTCTTC
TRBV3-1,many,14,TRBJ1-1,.,CASSQGSGNTEAFF,TGTGCCAGCAGCCAAGGGTCAGGGAACACTGAAGCTTTCTTT
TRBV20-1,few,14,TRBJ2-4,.,CSAQPARARNIQYF,TGCAGTGCTCAGCCCGCCAGGGCCAGGAACATTCAGTACTTC
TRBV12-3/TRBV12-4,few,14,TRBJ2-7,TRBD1,CASSSGGSTYEQYF,TGTGCCAGCAGCTCAGGGGGCTCGACCTACGAGCAGTACTTC
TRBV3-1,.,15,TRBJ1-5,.,CASSHPRGGNQPQHF,TGTGCCAGCAGCCACCCCCGGGGAGGGAATCAGCCCCAGCATTTT